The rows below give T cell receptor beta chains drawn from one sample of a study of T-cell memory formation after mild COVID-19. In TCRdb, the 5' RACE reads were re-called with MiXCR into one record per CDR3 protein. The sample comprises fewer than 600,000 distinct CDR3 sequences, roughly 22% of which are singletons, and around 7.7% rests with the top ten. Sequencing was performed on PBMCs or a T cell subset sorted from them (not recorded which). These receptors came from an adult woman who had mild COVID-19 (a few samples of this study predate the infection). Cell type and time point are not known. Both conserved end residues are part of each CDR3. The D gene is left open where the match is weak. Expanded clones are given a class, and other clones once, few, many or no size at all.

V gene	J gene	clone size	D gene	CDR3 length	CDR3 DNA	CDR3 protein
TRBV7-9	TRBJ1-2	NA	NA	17	TGTGCCAGCAGCTCCAATATCAGGGACGTGGGGACGGCTGGCTACACCTTC	CASSSNIRDVGTAGYTF
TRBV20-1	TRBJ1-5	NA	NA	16	TGCAGTGCTAGCCCCAGGGGACGGAATGACAATCAGCCCCAGCATTTT	CSASPRGRNDNQPQHF
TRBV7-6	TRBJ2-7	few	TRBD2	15	TGTGCCAGCAGCCCGGGGGGGGGACACCTCTACGAGCAGTACTTC	CASSPGGGHLYEQYF
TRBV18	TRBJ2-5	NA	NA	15	TGTGCCAGCTCACCACCTCGGGAAACTCAAGAGACCCAGTACTTC	CASSPPRETQETQYF
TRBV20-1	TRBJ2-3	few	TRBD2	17	TGCAGTGCTAGAGATGCTAGCGGGAGTAGGGGCACAGATACGCAGTATTTT	CSARDASGSRGTDTQYF
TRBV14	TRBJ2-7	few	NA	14	TGTGCCAGCAGCCGAGAAATCCCCCCGGGGGAGCAGTACTTC	CASSREIPPGEQYF
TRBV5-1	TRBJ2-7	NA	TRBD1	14	TGCGCCAGCAGCTTAGAGACAGGGCGGGACGAGCAGTACTTC	CASSLETGRDEQYF
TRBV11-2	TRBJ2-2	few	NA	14	TGTGCCAGCAGCTCCCGCGGGGTCACCGGGGAGCTGTTTTTT	CASSSRGVTGELFF
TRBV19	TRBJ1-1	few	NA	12	TGTGCCACCGCACAGGGCGCCACTGAAGCTTTCTTT	CATAQGATEAFF
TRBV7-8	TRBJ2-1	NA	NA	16	TGTGCCAGCAGCTTTCGGGAACACCAGACCTACAATGAGCAGTTCTTC	CASSFREHQTYNEQFF
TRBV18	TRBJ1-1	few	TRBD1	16	TGTGCCAGCTCACTTTTAACAGGGGACGTAGGGTCTGAAGCTTTCTTT	CASSLLTGDVGSEAFF
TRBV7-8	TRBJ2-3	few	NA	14	TGTGCCAGCAGCTCCCTCGAAGGCACAGATACGCAGTATTTT	CASSSLEGTDTQYF
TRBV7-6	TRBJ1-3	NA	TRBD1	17	TGTGCCAGCAGCACTACTCGAGACAGGGGGCTCGGAAACACCATATATTTT	CASSTTRDRGLGNTIYF
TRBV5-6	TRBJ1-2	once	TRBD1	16	TGTGCCAGCAGCCTCCCTACGGGACAGGGGTACTATGGCTACACCTTC	CASSLPTGQGYYGYTF
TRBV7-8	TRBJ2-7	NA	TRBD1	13	TGTGCCAGCAGCCGAGACAGGGGGAGCGGGCAGTACTTC	CASSRDRGSGQYF
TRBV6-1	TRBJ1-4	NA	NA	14	TGTGCCAGCAGTGAATTTTGGCGGAATGAAAAACTGTTTTTT	CASSEFWRNEKLFF
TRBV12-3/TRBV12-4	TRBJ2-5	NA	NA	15	TGTGCCAGCAGTTCCCACGGGGGCACCAAAGAGACCCAGTACTTC	CASSSHGGTKETQYF
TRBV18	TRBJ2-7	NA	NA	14	TGTGCCAGCTCACCCTCCCCAGGGACCTACGAGCAGTACTTC	CASSPSPGTYEQYF
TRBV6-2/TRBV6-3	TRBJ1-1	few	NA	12	TGTGCCAGCAGACCTGGAGGGACTGAAGCTTTCTTT	CASRPGGTEAFF
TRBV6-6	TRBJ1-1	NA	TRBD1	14	TGTGCCAGCGACAGGGTCCGGATAAGGACTGAAGCTTTCTTT	CASDRVRIRTEAFF
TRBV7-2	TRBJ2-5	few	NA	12	TGTGCCAGCAGCTTAATGGGGGGGACCCAGTACTTC	CASSLMGGTQYF
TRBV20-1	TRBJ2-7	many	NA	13	TGCAGTGCGCTACCGGGTCTCTCCTACGAGCAGTACTTC	CSALPGLSYEQYF
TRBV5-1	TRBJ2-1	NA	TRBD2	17	TGCGCCAGCAGCCCCAGACTAGCGGGAGCGGGGTACAATGAGCAGTTCTTC	CASSPRLAGAGYNEQFF
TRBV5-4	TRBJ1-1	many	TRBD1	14	TGTGCCAGCAGCGAAGGACAGGGGGACACTGAAGCTTTCTTT	CASSEGQGDTEAFF
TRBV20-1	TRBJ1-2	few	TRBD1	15	TGCAGTGTATGGGAGGCAGGGGGCCTTAACTATGGCTACACCTTC	CSVWEAGGLNYGYTF
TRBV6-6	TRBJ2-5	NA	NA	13	TGTGCCAGCACGGGGCCGAACCAAGAGACCCAGTACTTC	CASTGPNQETQYF
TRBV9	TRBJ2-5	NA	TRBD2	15	TGTGCCAGCAGCGTAGGCGGGGGGGCCTGGGAGACCCAGTACTTC	CASSVGGGAWETQYF
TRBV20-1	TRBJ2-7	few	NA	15	TGCAGTGCTAGTGATGGGACTCGCGTATCCTACGAGCAGTACTTC	CSASDGTRVSYEQYF
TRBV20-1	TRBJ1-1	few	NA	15	TGCAGTGCTAGGCGGGAGAAGGGATATGTCACTGAAGCTTTCTTT	CSARREKGYVTEAFF
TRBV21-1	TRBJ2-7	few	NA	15	TGTGCCAGCAGCAAAGTGGAGGGTTCCACCTACGAGCAGTACTTC	CASSKVEGSTYEQYF
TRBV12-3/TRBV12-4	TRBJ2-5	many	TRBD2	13	TGTGCCAGCAGTTTCAGCGGGGCAGAGACCCAGTACTTC	CASSFSGAETQYF
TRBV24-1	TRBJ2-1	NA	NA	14	TGTGCCACCAGTCTTTCTCCGGGAGTTCCTGAGCAGTTCTTC	CATSLSPGVPEQFF
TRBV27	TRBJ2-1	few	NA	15	TGTGCCAGCAGACCCGTGGTCCTACTGAACAATGAGCAGTTCTTC	CASRPVVLLNNEQFF
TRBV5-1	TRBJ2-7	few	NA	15	TGCGCCAGCAGCCTCTCGCCCGGGGTGTCCTACGAGCAGTACTTC	CASSLSPGVSYEQYF
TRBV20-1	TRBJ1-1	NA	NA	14	TGCAGTGCTAGTGACTGGGAGTCTCAATTGGAAGCTTTCTTT	CSASDWESQLEAFF
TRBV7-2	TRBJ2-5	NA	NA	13	TGTGCCAGCAGCCGTTCCGTCGGAGAGACCCAGTACTTC	CASSRSVGETQYF
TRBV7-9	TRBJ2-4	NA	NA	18	TGTGCCAGCAGCAGCAAAGGGGTCACAGGGCTAGCCAAAAACATTCAGTACTTC	CASSSKGVTGLAKNIQYF
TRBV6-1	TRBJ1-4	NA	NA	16	TGTGCCAGCAGGAAGGGGACCGCCGCCCGGGGTGAAAAACTGTTTTTT	CASRKGTAARGEKLFF
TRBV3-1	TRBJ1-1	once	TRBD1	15	TGTGCCAGCAGCCAAGATCAGGGGGCTCTGACTGAAGCTTTCTTT	CASSQDQGALTEAFF
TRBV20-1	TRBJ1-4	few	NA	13	TGCAGTGCTAGAGGCACCCAAGGGGAAAAACTGTTTTTT	CSARGTQGEKLFF
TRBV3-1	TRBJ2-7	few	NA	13	TGTGCCAGCAGCCAAGCTGACTTCTACGAGCAGTACTTC	CASSQADFYEQYF
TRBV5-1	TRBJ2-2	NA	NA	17	TGCGCCAGCAGCTTGGGGTTCGGGACGGCGAACACCGGGGAGCTGTTTTTT	CASSLGFGTANTGELFF